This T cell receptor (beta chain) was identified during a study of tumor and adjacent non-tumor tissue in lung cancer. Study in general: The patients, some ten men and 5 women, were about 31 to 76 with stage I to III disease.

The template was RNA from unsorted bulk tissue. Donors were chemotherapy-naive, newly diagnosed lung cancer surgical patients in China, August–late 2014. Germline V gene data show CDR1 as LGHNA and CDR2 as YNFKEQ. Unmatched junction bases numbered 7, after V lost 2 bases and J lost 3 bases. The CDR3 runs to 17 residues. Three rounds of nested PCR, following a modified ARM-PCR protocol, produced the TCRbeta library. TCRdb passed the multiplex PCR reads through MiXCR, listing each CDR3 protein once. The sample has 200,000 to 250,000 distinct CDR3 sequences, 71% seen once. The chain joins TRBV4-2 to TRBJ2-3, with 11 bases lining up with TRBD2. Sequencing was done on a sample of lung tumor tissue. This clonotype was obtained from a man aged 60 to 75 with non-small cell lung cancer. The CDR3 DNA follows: TGTGCCAGCAGCCAAAGTGGTAGCGGGGGGGCGACAGATACGCAGTATTTT. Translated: CASSQSGSGGATDTQYF.